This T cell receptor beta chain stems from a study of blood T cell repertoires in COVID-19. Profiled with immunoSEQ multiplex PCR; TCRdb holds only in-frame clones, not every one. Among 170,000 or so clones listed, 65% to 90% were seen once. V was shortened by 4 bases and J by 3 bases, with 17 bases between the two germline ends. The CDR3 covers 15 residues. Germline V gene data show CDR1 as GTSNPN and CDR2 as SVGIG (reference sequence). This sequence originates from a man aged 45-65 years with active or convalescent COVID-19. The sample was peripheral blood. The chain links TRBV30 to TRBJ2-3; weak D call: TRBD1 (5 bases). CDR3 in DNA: TGTGCCTGGACTGGGGCTAAAGTAATTACAGATACGCAGTATTTT. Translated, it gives CAWTGAKVITDTQYF.